This T cell receptor (beta chain) was sequenced for a study of CD8+ T cells in alopecia areata (dated by TCRdb to the late 2010s). Turning to the overall study: Treated patients were enrolled in an open-label pilot trial of oral tofacitinib, 5 to 10 mg twice daily, for moderate-to-severe alopecia areata. Tofacitinib was given for 6 to 18 months, followed by 6 months of follow-up off drug to assess delayed response and recurrence. TCRbeta CDR3 regions were amplified by immunoSEQ multiplex PCR with 35 Vbeta forward and 13 Jbeta reverse primers. High-throughput TCRbeta sequencing was used to examine T cell clonal expansion in alopecia areata in both the C3H/HeJ mouse model and human patients. Scalp tissue and sorted CD4+ and CD8+ peripheral blood T cells from patchy and totalis/universalis alopecia areata patients and from healthy controls were covered by human TCRbeta sequencing. Biopsies were taken from tofacitinib-treated patients at baseline and again at 4 and 24 weeks into treatment, and several of those patients also had a later scalp biopsy. Scalp clonality was compared across normal scalp (n=4), patchy alopecia areata scalp (n=8), and alopecia totalis/universalis scalp (n=8). RNA was extracted with the PAXgene miRNA kit for fixed scalp, the miRNeasy kit for PBMCs, and the RNeasy kit for mouse skin.

The sample's time point label is to be understood as: baseline before oral tofacitinib. Lesional scalp punch biopsies and peripheral blood were obtained from alopecia areata patients. PBMCs were isolated by density centrifugation and stained for CD3, CD4 and CD8, after which CD4+ and CD8+ T cells were sorted on a FACSAria. This clone was seen only a few times. The specificity of this receptor is unknown. No much larger clone is present one base from it, and per-base qualities are unavailable. On the study overall, not on this receptor specifically: Scalp TCR repertoire analysis is complicated because resident alphabeta T cells in normal human skin are also sequenced, whereas mouse skin is dominated by gammadelta T cells. Shared TCR sequences between patients were less evident than in mice, which may be partly attributable to HLA diversity in the patient population. Compared with normal scalp, lesional scalp had higher clonality and more expanded CD8+ clones, particularly in alopecia totalis/universalis, a pattern that suggests antigenic drive.

CDR1 and CDR2, per the germline V gene, are SQVTM and ANQGSEA. V is shortened by 2 bases, J by 0 bases, and the region joining them spans 14 bases. Taken from cysteine to phenylalanine, the CDR3 has 17 residues. Solely the CDR3 DNA is kept, with 51 bases framed from the first base. Libraries were made using the immunoSEQ multiplex PCR assay. RNA was extracted from all samples and reverse transcribed into cDNA as template for TCR sequencing. SuperScript III was used to make first-strand cDNA, primed with a 2:1 mix of oligo-dT and random hexamers. A synthetic immune receptor repertoire was used to measure amplification bias, and any remaining bias was corrected computationally. Per the original workflow: After raw reads were preprocessed to remove errors, the CDR3 was defined following IMGT conventions as running from the conserved cysteine to phenylalanine. To get clonality, Shannon entropy was normalized by log2 of the number of productive unique TCRs and the result was subtracted from 1. Scalp TCRbeta sequences were cross-referenced with sorted blood CD4 and CD8 repertoires so that the CD4 or CD8 identity of scalp clones could be inferred. TCRdb took this table from immuneACCESS and kept in-frame rearrangements with V and J called. Such tables lack part of the clones; where checked against another copy, unresolved V genes explain under half of the gap, and the rest is unexplained. The DNA gave D and trimming, while V, J and clone size come from that table. Recorded for this sample are hundreds of thousands of clones; roughly two thirds of them occurred a single time. The ten most abundant clones make up around 1.2% of the sample.

This chain is built from TRBV29-1 and TRBJ2-6; the best D guess is TRBD2, with 5 bases matching. The TCR comes from a human donor with alopecia areata. The material was CD4+ T cells sorted from blood, obtained at week 0. This receptor has the CDR3 CSVESYGVSSGANVLTF. The DNA sequence is as follows: TGCAGCGTTGAATCGTACGGGGTGAGCTCTGGGGCCAACGTCCTGACTTTC. The full variable domain, completed from the reference TRBV29-1 and TRBJ2-6 proteins outside the CDR3, reads SAVISQKPSRDICQRGTSLTIQCQVDSQVTMMFWYRQQPGQSLTLIATANQGSEATYESGFVIDKFPISRPNLTFSTLTVSNMSPEDSSIYLCSVESYGVSSGANVLTFGAGSRLTVL.